These 9 T cell receptor beta chains were sequenced from one sample in a study of T cells after posttransplantation cyclophosphamide. TCRdb's table, derived via immunoSEQ multiplex PCR, lists solely in-frame clones and lacks some. In total the sample includes 10,000 to 15,000 clones, none of them seen once. Specimen: PBMCs. The receptors here all came from a middle-aged woman in good health, CMV-negative, and a related stem cell transplant donor.

This clone was picked up many times. This sequence joins TRBV6-6 and TRBJ2-7; TRBD1 matches 7 bases. The J segment lost 2 bases and the V segment lost 5 bases, leaving 3 bases of the junction unmatched. Germline CDR1 reads MNHNY; CDR2 reads SVGAGI (reference sequence). The CDR3 has 13 amino acids. The CDR3 DNA reads TGTGCCAGCAGTAGGGACAGAGCCTACGAGCAGTACTTC. It codes for CASSRDRAYEQYF.

This clone was recorded many times. The J gene is TRBJ1-1, the V gene TRBV29-1; D is perhaps TRBD1 (6 bases). V was trimmed by 4 bases and J by 8 bases, leaving 17 bases between them. This CDR3 has 13 residues. CDR1 and CDR2 from the germline V gene are SQVTM and ANQGSEA. The CDR3 is CSVGHRVLSEAFF. The CDR3 nucleotides read TGCAGCGTTGGGCACAGGGTTCTGTCGGAAGCTTTCTTT.

This clone was counted many times. The V gene is TRBV6-1, the J gene TRBJ2-7; 8 bases are shared with TRBD1. V lost 7 bases to trimming and J lost 3 bases; unmatched junction nucleotides: 8. The CDR3 is made up of 14 amino acids. Germline V gene data show CDR1 as MNHNS and CDR2 as SASEGT. Here the CDR3 DNA reads TGTGCCAGCATACCCGACAGGGGCGGCTACGAGCAGTACTTC. Translated, it gives CASIPDRGGYEQYF.

This clone was seen ten or more times. The chain links TRBV5-1 to TRBJ2-7; the D gene is possibly TRBD1 (5 bases). V was cut by 4 bases and J by 6 bases, with 14 bases left in between. CDR3 length: 13 amino acids. Germline V CDR1 and CDR2: SGHRS, YFSETQ. The CDR3 nucleotides read TGCGCCAGCAGCGGTTCAGGGATTGCCGAGCAGTACTTC. Translating it yields CASSGSGIAEQYF.

This clone was observed at least ten times. The chain employs TRBV5-1 and TRBJ2-2; D is unclear. Deletions cut 5 bases from V and 7 bases from J, with 12 bases between. The length of the CDR3 is 13 residues. Per the germline V gene, CDR1 is SGHRS and CDR2 is YFSETQ. CDR3 residues: CASRDTASGELFF. CDR3 in DNA: TGCGCCAGCAGGGATACTGCTAGCGGGGAGCTGTTTTTT.

The sample holds many counts of this clone. The rearrangement links TRBV6-4 to TRBJ2-5; maybe TRBD1 (6 bases). Germline V CDR1 and CDR2: MRHNA, SNTAGT. Between the trimmed V and J ends, which lost 2 bases and 5 bases, there was a span of 9 bases. The CDR3 has 13 amino acids. CDR3 in DNA: TGTGCCAGCAGTGACGAGCAGGGGGAGACCCAGTACTTC. Translation: CASSDEQGETQYF.

This clone has ten or more counts. The rearrangement links TRBV7-9 to TRBJ2-7, with D perhaps TRBD1 (6 bases). Germline V gene sequence: CDR1 SEHNR, CDR2 FQNEAQ (reference sequence). Trimming took off 3 bases at V and 6 bases at J, with 12 bases between the two ends. The length of the CDR3 is 13 residues. DNA for the CDR3: TGTGCCAGCAGCTTGGCAACAGGGACCGAGCAGTACTTC. Translating gives CASSLATGTEQYF.

This clone is medium-sized. The rearrangement uses TRBV19 and TRBJ1-1; 7 bases align to TRBD1. CDR1 and CDR2 (germline): LNHDA, SQIVND (reference sequence). The CDR3 spans 15 residues. V lost 1 base to trimming and J lost 6 bases; unmatched junction nucleotides: 8. CDR3: CASSIGQGGVAEAFF. The CDR3 DNA follows: TGTGCCAGTAGTATAGGACAGGGAGGGGTTGCTGAAGCTTTCTTT.

This clone was counted ten times or more. The V and J genes are TRBV19 and TRBJ1-1; a possible D gene is TRBD1 (6 bases). Trimming shortened V by 5 bases and J by 2 bases, and 15 bases separated the two germline ends. The CDR3 runs 15 residues. The germline CDR1 and CDR2 sequences are LNHDA and SQIVND (reference sequence). CDR3 region: CASSLSTGHNTEAFF. The CDR3 DNA follows: TGTGCCAGTAGTTTATCCACAGGGCATAACACTGAAGCTTTCTTT.